This is a list of T cell receptor beta chains from one sample in a study of blood T cells in healthy people across ages. A single record per CDR3 protein comes from TCRdb applying MiXCR to the 5' RACE reads. The sample carries some 1.7 million distinct CDR3 sequences, roughly 27% recorded once. Input material: blood. Receptors originate from a woman younger than 45 in good health. CDR3s include the opening cysteine and the closing phenylalanine or tryptophan. The D gene is left open where the match is weak. Size values are once, few and many counts, or a class for expanded clones, and some rows have none.

clone_size,d_call,j_call,v_call,cdr3_aa,cdr3_nt
NA,TRBD1,TRBJ2-1,TRBV20-1,CSASSGQVIGEQFF,TGCAGTGCTAGCTCGGGACAGGTAATCGGTGAGCAGTTCTTC
few,NA,TRBJ1-5,TRBV24-1,CATSGIELSNQPQHF,TGTGCCACCAGTGGGATTGAGCTTAGCAATCAGCCCCAGCATTTT
NA,NA,TRBJ2-7,TRBV28,CASSRYTQEQYF,TGTGCCAGCAGTCGATATACCCAGGAGCAGTACTTC
few,TRBD2,TRBJ2-3,TRBV29-1,CSALAVQDTQYF,TGCAGCGCCCTAGCGGTCCAAGATACGCAGTATTTT
few,NA,TRBJ2-3,TRBV29-1,CSVALQGLTDTQYF,TGCAGCGTTGCCCTACAGGGACTCACAGATACGCAGTATTTT
NA,NA,TRBJ1-1,TRBV10-3,CATRSDVTEAFF,TGTGCCACTCGGTCGGATGTCACTGAAGCTTTCTTT
many,TRBD2,TRBJ2-1,TRBV20-1,CSARTSAYNEQFF,TGCAGTGCCCGGACTAGCGCTTACAATGAGCAGTTCTTC
NA,NA,TRBJ1-2,TRBV29-1,CSARGVDGYTF,TGCAGCGCAAGGGGCGTGGATGGCTACACCTTC
few,TRBD2,TRBJ2-7,TRBV20-1,CSARRVLAGGPQYF,TGCAGTGCGAGGAGAGTACTAGCGGGAGGTCCCCAGTACTTC
many,NA,TRBJ1-1,TRBV12-3/TRBV12-4,CASSLGDGTEAFF,TGTGCCAGCAGTTTAGGGGACGGCACTGAAGCTTTCTTT
NA,TRBD2,TRBJ2-1,TRBV20-1,CSARRATSGSIYNEQFF,TGCAGTGCCAGGCGCGCGACTAGCGGGTCGATTTACAATGAGCAGTTCTTC
many,TRBD2,TRBJ2-3,TRBV11-2,CASSLASLAGVSDTQYF,TGTGCCAGCAGCTTGGCCTCCCTAGCGGGAGTTTCAGATACGCAGTATTTT
few,NA,TRBJ2-3,TRBV20-1,CSASDYPTDTQYF,TGCAGTGCTAGTGACTACCCCACAGATACGCAGTATTTT
NA,NA,TRBJ1-5,TRBV3-1,CASLRVLGYSNQPQHF,TGTGCCAGTCTAAGAGTCTTGGGGTATAGCAATCAGCCCCAGCATTTT
NA,NA,TRBJ2-5,TRBV7-7,CASSPNPQETQYF,TGTGCCAGCAGCCCTAATCCTCAAGAGACCCAGTACTTC